This T cell receptor (beta chain) originates from a study of OX40 agonist ivuxolimab in advanced cancers. Regarding the study in general: The costimulatory receptor OX40 (CD134) was targeted by ivuxolimab, a fully human IgG2 agonistic monoclonal antibody. Intravenous ivuxolimab was administered to patients every 2 weeks at six dose levels: 0.01, 0.1, 0.3, 1.5, 3 and 10 mg/kg. Of the approximately 50 patients in dose escalation, some 20 had hepatocellular carcinoma, roughly 15 had melanoma, 9 had renal cell carcinoma and 9 had head and neck cancer. In the dose-escalation cohort, 65% to 85% of patients were male, and the mean age was roughly 56 years with a range of roughly 20 to 80. Patients were allowed to have had prior anti-PD-1, anti-PD-L1 or anti-CTLA-4 therapy, and approximately 41% of the dose-escalation patients had previously received checkpoint inhibitors. Partial responses occurred in three dose-escalation patients, of whom one had hepatocellular carcinoma and two had cutaneous melanoma. Peripheral TCRbeta sequencing was intended to test whether TCR sequence diversity was altered and clonal T-cell expansion was caused by ivuxolimab. The paper reports the monotherapy dose-escalation portion (N of about 50 patients) of the phase I ivuxolimab trial.

To sequence the TCRbeta CDR3 region, genomic DNA was isolated from the sorted cells. TCRbeta CDR3 regions were sequenced using the immunoSEQ Assay. Sourced from immuneACCESS, this table was stored by TCRdb with only in-frame sequences that have V and J called. A share of the clones is absent; for the studies checked, an unresolved V gene accounts for under half, and the remainder has no known explanation. The sample profile shows approximately 62,000 clones; more than 85% of them were found once. Of the sample, roughly 13% is held by the ten largest clones. Relative to germline, V is 5 bases shorter and J is 2 bases shorter, with 10 bases between their ends. The CDR3 goes from the cysteine to the phenylalanine over 13 residues. The read is trimmed to its CDR3 DNA, 39 bases read in frame from base 1. Per the germline V gene (reference sequence), LNHDA is the CDR1 and SQIVND is the CDR2. The research as a whole found: After ivuxolimab, expanded clones were on average more numerous among CD8+ T cells than among CD4+ T cells. In the 0.1-3.0 mg/kg groups, partial responders were among the patients with the lowest normalized peripheral clonal expansion, particularly in CD8+ T cells. The antigen specificity of the clonally expanded peripheral T cells was not determined. Low levels of normalized T-cell clonal expansion were also seen in some nonresponding patients. Clonal expansion of both CD4+ and CD8+ blood T cells was observed from baseline to week 6 at doses 0.1 to 3.0 mg/kg.

The trial excluded patients who had a history of autoimmune disease or were on systemic immunosuppression. Peripheral blood for TCR sequencing was drawn from every dose cohort at baseline, at cycle 4 day 1 and at cycle 7 day 1. Samples came from an open-label, multicenter, first-in-human phase I dose-escalation trial of ivuxolimab. Adults with locally advanced or metastatic melanoma, renal cell carcinoma, hepatocellular carcinoma or head and neck squamous cell carcinoma were enrolled in the trial. Before TCR sequencing, CD4+ T cells and CD8+ T cells were sorted from peripheral blood as separate populations. Of note for this clone: Its antigen remains unidentified. No much larger clone exists at a distance of one base, and base qualities are not known.

This TCR was recovered from an adult with an advanced solid tumor such as melanoma, head and neck, liver or kidney cancer. The receptor chain draws on TRBV19 and TRBJ2-7, with the D segment possibly TRBD1 or TRBD2, each aligning over 5 bases. The source material was CD4+ or CD8+ T cells sorted from blood, sampled in a trial of the OX40 agonist ivuxolimab. Here is the DNA: TGTGCCAGTAGTCTAAGGGGACCCTACGAGCAGTACTTC. It specifies CASSLRGPYEQYF.